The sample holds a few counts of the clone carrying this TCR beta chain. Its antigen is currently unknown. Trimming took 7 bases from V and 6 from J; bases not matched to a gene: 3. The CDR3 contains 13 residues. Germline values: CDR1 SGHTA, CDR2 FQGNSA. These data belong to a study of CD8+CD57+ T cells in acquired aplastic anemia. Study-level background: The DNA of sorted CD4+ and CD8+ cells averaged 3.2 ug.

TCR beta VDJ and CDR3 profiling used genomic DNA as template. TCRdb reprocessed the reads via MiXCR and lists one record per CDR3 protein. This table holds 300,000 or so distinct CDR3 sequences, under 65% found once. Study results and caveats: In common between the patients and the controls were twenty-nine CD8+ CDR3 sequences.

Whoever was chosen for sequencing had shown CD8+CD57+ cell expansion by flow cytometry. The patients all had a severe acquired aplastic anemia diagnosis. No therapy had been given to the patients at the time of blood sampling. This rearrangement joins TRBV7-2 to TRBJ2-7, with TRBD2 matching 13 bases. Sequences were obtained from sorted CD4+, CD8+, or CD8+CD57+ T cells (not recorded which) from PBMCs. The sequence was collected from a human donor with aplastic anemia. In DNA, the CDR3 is TGTGCCAGCAATGGACTAGCGGGAGCCGAGCAGTACTTC. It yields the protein CASNGLAGAEQYF. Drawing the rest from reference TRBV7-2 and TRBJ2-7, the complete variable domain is GAGVSQSPSNKVTEKGKDVELRCDPISGHTALYWYRQSLGQGLEFLIYFQGNSAPDKSGLPSDRFSAERTGGSVSTLTIQRTQQEDSAVYLCASNGLAGAEQYFGPGTRLTVT.